The 19 T cell receptor beta chains given below trace back to one sample, sequenced in a study of T cell changes during pregnancy in multiple sclerosis. Repertoires were generated with immunoSEQ multiplex PCR, while TCRdb's copy carries only in-frame clones and drops some. The sample yields about 60,000 clones, 90% to 95% seen once. Sequenced material: peripheral blood, taken in the first trimester of pregnancy. All receptors come from a female donor with multiple sclerosis, enrolled in a pregnancy study.

This clone has only one observation. The gene calls are TRBV4-3 and TRBJ1-1, with D unresolved. Deletions cut 0 bases from V and 1 base from J, with 12 bases between. This CDR3 spans 16 amino acids. Germline loops: CDR1 LGHNA, CDR2 YSLEER. This chain's CDR3 is CASSQDGEGRNTEAFF. In DNA form, the CDR3 reads TGCGCCAGCAGCCAAGATGGGGAGGGCCGGAACACTGAAGCTTTCTTT.

J is TRBJ1-1 and V is TRBV19, with TRBD1 identical over 9 bases. This CDR3 has 13 residues. CDR1 is LNHDA and CDR2 is SQIVND in the germline V gene (reference sequence). Trimming cost V 10 bases and J 5 bases; bases outside gene matches: 8. This chain's CDR3 is CATGTGYVTEAFF. DNA for the CDR3: TGTGCCACCGGGACAGGGTATGTGACTGAAGCTTTCTTT. The full variable domain, with the rest looked up from reference TRBV19 and TRBJ1-1, is DGGITQSPKYLFRKEGQNVTLSCEQNLNHDAMYWYRQDPGQGLRLIYYSQIVNDFQKGDIAEGYSVSREKKESFPLTVTSAQKNPTAFYLCATGTGYVTEAFFGQGTRLTVV.

The chain has TRBV7-9 and TRBJ1-1; 7 bases are shared with TRBD1. The junction had 5 bases not matched to a gene; V was cut back by 3 bases and J by 7 bases. CDR3 length equals 13 residues. CDR1 and CDR2 from the germline V gene are SEHNR and FQNEAQ (reference sequence). DNA of the CDR3: TGTGCCAGCAGCTTCCGACAGGGCCGTGAAGCTTTCTTT. As protein: CASSFRQGREAFF.

This chain links TRBV29-1 with TRBJ2-1; tentatively, D is TRBD2 (7 bases). CDR1 SQVTM and CDR2 ANQGSEA come from the germline V gene. Trimming left V 4 bases short and J 7 bases short, with 20 bases between. The CDR3 has 15 residues. The CDR3 region has the DNA TGCAGCGTTGGGGGGCTAGCGGACCGATGGAATGAGCAGTTCTTC. It codes for CSVGGLADRWNEQFF.

The chain has TRBV18 and TRBJ1-2; D unclear. The CDR3 totals 15 residues. Germline V gene sequence: CDR1 KGHSH, CDR2 LQKENI. Trimming shortened V by 2 bases and J by 8 bases, and 18 bases separated the two germline ends. The CDR3 nucleotides read TGTGCCAGCTCACCAGATCCGGGATTTGCTGGCGGCTACACCTTC. Translated, it gives CASSPDPGFAGGYTF.

The chain has TRBV5-1 and TRBJ1-5, with 8 bases identical to TRBD1. CDR1 and CDR2 from the germline V gene are SGHRS and YFSETQ. The CDR3 has 16 residues. After removal of 4 bases from V and 6 bases from J, the junction contained 12 bases not matched to a gene. The CDR3 bases are TGCGCCAGCAGCCCGGCCGGGACAGGAGACGGTCAGCCCCAGCATTTT. As protein: CASSPAGTGDGQPQHF.

J is TRBJ1-6 and V is TRBV2; 9 bases map to TRBD1. The CDR3 extends over 16 amino acids. Germline CDR1 and CDR2: SNHLY and FYNNEI. Trimming removed 2 bases from V and 11 bases from J; junction bases left unmatched: 10. CDR3 DNA sequence: TGTGCCAGCAGTGAAACGGGGACAGGGTCATTTGCACCCCTCCACTTT. It codes for CASSETGTGSFAPLHF.

This chain uses TRBV27 with TRBJ2-3, with TRBD1 identical over 7 bases. The CDR3 runs 13 residues. Germline V gives CDR1 MNHEY, CDR2 SMNVEV (reference sequence). V dropped 8 bases and J dropped 8; count of bases not matched to a gene: 10. In nucleotides, the CDR3 is TGTGCCAGCGAGAGACAGGGCTACGGTACGCAGTATTTT. The encoded protein is CASERQGYGTQYF.

The chain joins TRBV27 to TRBJ2-2; no clear D gene. V was clipped by 1 base and J by 8 bases, with 8 bases between them. Germline lookup yields CDR1 MNHEY and CDR2 SMNVEV (reference sequence). The CDR3 is 13 residues long. CDR3 nucleotides: TGTGCCAGCAGTTTATGGATGGAGGGGGAGCTGTTTTTT. Amino acids: CASSLWMEGELFF.

This clone was found a few times. The gene calls are TRBV6-5 and TRBJ1-1, with TRBD1 matching over 9 bases. The V gene end was trimmed by 5 bases and the J gene end by 2 bases; junction bases not matched to a gene: 6. The germline V gene encodes CDR1 MNHEY and CDR2 SVGAGI. The CDR3 is made up of 15 amino acids. The CDR3 DNA reads TGTGCCAGCAGTGGACCGGGACAGGGTAACACTGAAGCTTTCTTT. This encodes CASSGPGQGNTEAFF.

Comments on this clone: The DNA is left out, because the CDR3 cannot be placed on it with certainty; the CDR3 is given as TCRdb lists it. The CDR3 sequence: CASSTSTSGGTQYF. The chain couples TRBV2 to TRBJ2-5; TRBD2, the table's D call, lacks a check against the DNA. The CDR3 adds up to 14 amino acids, both ends counted. The germline V gene has CDR1 SNHLY and CDR2 FYNNEI.

The CDR3 loop is CASSSAGGLGDTQYF. The DNA of the CDR3 is TGTGCCAGCAGCTCAGCGGGGGGTCTAGGGGATACGCAGTATTTT. This chain connects TRBV5-4 to TRBJ2-3, with TRBD2 matching over 9 bases. Germline CDR1 is SGHNT and CDR2 is YYREEE (reference sequence). V shed 3 bases, J shed 6 bases, and the junction held 8 bases outside the gene matches. This CDR3 spans 15 amino acids.

This clone has a single count. This chain links TRBV6-1 with TRBJ2-5; possible D gene TRBD2, 5 bases. The CDR3 length is 15 residues. Between the trimmed V and J ends, which lost 7 bases and 5 bases, there was a span of 20 bases. Germline values: CDR1 MNHNS, CDR2 SASEGT. CDR3: CASTFSVRGSETQYF. CDR3 nucleotides: TGTGCCAGCACTTTTTCCGTAAGAGGGTCCGAGACCCAGTACTTC.

The chain recombines TRBV19 with TRBJ2-5, with TRBD1 as a possible D gene (6 bases). This CDR3 has 13 residues. The V end lost 3 bases, the J end lost 5 bases, and 10 bases lay between the germline ends. Per the germline V gene, CDR1 is LNHDA and CDR2 is SQIVND (reference sequence). The CDR3 reads CASSIRRGETQYF. DNA of the CDR3: TGTGCCAGTAGTATCCGTAGGGGGGAGACCCAGTACTTC. The entire variable domain, with the rest obtained from reference TRBV19 and TRBJ2-5, is as follows: DGGITQSPKYLFRKEGQNVTLSCEQNLNHDAMYWYRQDPGQGLRLIYYSQIVNDFQKGDIAEGYSVSREKKESFPLTVTSAQKNPTAFYLCASSIRRGETQYFGPGTRLLVL.

The chain joins TRBV19 to TRBJ2-5; 11 bases match TRBD1. This CDR3 has 16 amino acids. CDR1 is LNHDA, CDR2 SQIVND, per germline (reference sequence). V was pared by 3 bases and J by 5 bases, with 8 bases of the junction left unmatched. The CDR3 spells CASSIRDRGFAETQYF. Here the CDR3 DNA reads TGTGCCAGTAGTATTCGGGACAGGGGGTTCGCGGAGACCCAGTACTTC.

The rearrangement links TRBV2 to TRBJ1-6, with 7 bases fitting TRBD1. The V gene's germline CDR1 is SNHLY and CDR2 FYNNEI. Trimming removed 1 base from V and 6 bases from J; junction bases left unmatched: 3. The CDR3 has 15 residues. Written as DNA, the CDR3 is TGTGCCAGCAGTGAAGTGGGACAGTCTAATTCACCCCTCCACTTT. Amino acid sequence: CASSEVGQSNSPLHF.

This clone was detected once. This chain links TRBV2 with TRBJ2-1; D remains unclear. V lost 7 bases and J lost 0, with 13 bases in between. Germline V gives CDR1 SNHLY, CDR2 FYNNEI. This CDR3 region has 15 residues. Written as DNA, the CDR3 is TGTGCCAGCAAAGGCGGCCAAACCTCCTACAATGAGCAGTTCTTC. Its protein product is CASKGGQTSYNEQFF.

The rearrangement joins TRBV29-1 to TRBJ2-7, with a weak D call TRBD1 (5 bases). Between the trimmed V and J ends, which lost 4 bases and 6 bases, there was a span of 7 bases. Germline lookup yields CDR1 SQVTM and CDR2 ANQGSEA. CDR3 length: 10 residues. DNA of the CDR3: TGCAGCGTTGGGACAATCGAGCAGTACTTC. It is translated as CSVGTIEQYF.

The chain is built from TRBV7-2 and TRBJ2-2; TRBD1 might be the D (5 bases). V shed 5 bases and J shed 4 bases, with 11 bases lying between them. Per the germline V gene, CDR1 is SGHTA and CDR2 is FQGNSA. The CDR3 length is 14 residues. The CDR3 DNA follows: TGTGCCAGCAGCCGCAGGGTAGGCACCGGGGAGCTGTTTTTT. Translating it yields CASSRRVGTGELFF.